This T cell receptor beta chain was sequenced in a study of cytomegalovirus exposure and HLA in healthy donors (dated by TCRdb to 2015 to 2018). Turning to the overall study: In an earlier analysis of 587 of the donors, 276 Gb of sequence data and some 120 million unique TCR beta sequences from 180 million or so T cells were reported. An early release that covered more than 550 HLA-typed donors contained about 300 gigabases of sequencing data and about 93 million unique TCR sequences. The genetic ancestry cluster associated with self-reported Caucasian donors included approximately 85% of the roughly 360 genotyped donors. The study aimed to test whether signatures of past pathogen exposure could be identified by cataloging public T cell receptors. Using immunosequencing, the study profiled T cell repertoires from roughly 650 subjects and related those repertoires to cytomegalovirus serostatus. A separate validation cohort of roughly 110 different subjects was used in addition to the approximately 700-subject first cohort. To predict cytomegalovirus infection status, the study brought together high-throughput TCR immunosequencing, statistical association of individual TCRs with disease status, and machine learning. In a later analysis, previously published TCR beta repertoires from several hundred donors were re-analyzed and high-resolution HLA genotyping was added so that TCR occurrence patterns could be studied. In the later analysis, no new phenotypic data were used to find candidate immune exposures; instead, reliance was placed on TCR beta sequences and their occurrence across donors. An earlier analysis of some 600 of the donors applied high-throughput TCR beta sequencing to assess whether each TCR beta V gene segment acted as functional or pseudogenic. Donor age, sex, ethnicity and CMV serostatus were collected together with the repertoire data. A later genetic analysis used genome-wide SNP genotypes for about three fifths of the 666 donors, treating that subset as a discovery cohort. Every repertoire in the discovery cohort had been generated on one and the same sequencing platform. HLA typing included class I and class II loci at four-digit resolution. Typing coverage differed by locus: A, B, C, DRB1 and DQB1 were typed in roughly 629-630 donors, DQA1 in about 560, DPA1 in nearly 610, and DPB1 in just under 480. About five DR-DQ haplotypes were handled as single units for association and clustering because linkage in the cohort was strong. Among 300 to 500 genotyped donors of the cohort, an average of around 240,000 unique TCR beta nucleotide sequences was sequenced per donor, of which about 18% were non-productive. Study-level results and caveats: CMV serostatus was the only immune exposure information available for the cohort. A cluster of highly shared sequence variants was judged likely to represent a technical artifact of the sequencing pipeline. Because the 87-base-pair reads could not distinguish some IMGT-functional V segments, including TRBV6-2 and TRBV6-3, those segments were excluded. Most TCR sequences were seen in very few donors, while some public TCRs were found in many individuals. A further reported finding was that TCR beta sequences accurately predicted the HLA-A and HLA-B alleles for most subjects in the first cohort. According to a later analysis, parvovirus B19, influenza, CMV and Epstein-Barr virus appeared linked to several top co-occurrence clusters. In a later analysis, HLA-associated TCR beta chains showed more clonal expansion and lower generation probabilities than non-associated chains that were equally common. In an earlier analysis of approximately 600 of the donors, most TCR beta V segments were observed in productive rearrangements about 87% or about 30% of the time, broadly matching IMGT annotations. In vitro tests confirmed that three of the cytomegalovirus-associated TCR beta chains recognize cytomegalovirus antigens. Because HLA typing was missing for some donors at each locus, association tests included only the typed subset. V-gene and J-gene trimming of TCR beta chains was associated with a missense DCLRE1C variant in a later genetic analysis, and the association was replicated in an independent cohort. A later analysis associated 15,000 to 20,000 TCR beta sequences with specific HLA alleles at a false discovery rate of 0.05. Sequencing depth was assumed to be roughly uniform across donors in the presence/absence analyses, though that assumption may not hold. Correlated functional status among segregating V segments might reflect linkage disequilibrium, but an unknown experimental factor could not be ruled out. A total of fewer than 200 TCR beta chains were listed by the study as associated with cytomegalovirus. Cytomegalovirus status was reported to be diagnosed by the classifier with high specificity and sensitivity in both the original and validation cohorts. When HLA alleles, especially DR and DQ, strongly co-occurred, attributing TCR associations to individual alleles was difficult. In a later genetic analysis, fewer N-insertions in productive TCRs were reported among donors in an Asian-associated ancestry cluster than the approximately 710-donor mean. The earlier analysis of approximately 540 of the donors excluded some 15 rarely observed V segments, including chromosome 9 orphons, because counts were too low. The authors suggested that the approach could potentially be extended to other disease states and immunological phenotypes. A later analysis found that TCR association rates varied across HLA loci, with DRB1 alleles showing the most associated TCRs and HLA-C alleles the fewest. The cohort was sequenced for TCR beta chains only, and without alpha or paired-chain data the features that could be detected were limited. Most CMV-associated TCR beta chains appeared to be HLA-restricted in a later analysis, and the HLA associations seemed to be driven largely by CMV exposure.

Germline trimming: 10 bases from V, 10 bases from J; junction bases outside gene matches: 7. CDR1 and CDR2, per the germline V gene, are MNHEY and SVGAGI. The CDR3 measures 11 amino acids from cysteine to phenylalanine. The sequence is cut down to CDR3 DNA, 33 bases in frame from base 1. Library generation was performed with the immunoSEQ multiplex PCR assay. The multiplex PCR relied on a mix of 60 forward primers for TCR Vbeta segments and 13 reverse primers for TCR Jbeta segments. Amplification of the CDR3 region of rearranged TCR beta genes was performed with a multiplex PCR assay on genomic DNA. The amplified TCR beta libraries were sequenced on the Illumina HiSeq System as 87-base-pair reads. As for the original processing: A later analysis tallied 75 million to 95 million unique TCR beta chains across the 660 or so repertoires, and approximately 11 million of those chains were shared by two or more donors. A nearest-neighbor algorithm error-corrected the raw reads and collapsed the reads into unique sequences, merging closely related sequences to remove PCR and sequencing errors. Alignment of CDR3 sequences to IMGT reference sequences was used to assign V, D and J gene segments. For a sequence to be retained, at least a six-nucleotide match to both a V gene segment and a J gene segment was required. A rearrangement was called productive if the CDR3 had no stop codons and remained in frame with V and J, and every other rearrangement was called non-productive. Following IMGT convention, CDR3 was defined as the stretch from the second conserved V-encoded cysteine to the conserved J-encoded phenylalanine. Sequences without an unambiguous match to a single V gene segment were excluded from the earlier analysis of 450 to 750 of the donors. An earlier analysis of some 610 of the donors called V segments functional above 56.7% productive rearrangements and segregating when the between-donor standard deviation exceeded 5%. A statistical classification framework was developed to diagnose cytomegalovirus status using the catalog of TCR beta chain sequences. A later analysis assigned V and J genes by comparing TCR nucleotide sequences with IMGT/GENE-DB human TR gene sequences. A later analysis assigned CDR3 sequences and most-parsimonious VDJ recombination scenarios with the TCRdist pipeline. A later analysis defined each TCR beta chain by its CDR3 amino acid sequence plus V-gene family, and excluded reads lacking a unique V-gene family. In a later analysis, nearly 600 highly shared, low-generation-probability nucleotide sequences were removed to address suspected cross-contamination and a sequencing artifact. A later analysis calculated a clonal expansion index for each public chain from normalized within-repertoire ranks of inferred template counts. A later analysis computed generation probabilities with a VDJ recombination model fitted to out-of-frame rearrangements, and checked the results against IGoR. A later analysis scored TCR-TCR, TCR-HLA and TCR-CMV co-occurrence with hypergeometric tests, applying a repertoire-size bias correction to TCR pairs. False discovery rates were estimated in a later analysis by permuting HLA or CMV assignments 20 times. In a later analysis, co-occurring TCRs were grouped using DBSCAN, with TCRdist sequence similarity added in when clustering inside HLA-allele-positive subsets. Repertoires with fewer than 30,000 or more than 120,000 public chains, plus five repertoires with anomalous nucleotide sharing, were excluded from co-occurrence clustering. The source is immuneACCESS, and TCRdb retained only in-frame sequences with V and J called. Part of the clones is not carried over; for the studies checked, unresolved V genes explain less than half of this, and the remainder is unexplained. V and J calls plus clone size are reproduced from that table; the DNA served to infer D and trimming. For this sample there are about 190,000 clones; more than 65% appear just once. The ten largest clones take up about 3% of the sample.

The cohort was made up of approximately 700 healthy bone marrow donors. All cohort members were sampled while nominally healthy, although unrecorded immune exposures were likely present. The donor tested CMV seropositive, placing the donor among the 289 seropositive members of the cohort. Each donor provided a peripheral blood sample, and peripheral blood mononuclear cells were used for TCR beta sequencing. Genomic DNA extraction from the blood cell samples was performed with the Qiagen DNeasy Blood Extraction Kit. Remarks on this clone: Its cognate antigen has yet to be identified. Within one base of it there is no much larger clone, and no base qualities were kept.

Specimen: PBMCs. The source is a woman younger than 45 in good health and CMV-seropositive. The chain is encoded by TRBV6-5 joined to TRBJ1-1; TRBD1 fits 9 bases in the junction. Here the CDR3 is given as CATLQGAGAFF. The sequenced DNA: TGTGCCACGCTACAGGGGGCGGGAGCTTTCTTT.